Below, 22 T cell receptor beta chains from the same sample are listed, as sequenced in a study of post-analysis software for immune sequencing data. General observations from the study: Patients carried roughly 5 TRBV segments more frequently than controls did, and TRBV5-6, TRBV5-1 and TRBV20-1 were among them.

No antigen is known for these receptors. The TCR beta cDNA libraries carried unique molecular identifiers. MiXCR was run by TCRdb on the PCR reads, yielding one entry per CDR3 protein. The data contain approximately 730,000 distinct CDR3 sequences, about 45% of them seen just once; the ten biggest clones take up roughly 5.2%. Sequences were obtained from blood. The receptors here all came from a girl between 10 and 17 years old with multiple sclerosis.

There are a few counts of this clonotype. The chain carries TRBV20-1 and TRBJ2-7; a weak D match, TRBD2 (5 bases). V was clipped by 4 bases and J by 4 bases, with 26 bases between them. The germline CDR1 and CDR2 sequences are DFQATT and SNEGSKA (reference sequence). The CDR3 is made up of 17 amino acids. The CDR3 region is CSATHLDGGRGKYEQYF. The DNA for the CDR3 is TGCAGTGCTACTCATCTCGATGGCGGGCGAGGGAAGTACGAGCAGTACTTC.

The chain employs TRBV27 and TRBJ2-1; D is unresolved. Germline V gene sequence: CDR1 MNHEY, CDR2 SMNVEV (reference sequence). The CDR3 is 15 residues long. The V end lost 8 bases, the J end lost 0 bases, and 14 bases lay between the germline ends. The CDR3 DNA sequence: TGTGCCAGCTACCCTAGGGTTAACTCCTACAATGAGCAGTTCTTC. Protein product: CASYPRVNSYNEQFF.

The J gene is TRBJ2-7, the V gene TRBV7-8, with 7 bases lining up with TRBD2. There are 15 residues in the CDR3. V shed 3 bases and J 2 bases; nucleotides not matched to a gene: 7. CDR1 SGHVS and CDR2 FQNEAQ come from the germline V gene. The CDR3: CASSFGTTLPYEQYF. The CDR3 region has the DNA TGTGCCAGCAGCTTCGGGACTACACTACCCTACGAGCAGTACTTC.

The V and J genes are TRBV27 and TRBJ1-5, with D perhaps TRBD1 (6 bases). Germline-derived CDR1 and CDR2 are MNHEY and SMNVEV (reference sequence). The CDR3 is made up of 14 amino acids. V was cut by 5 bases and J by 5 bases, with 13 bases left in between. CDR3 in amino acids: CASSINRADQPQHF. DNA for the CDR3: TGTGCCAGCAGTATAAACAGGGCGGATCAGCCCCAGCATTTT.

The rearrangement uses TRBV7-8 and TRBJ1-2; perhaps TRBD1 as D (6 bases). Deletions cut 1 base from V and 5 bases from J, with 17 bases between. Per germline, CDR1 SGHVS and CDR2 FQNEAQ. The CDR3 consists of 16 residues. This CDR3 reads CASSLVISGGGYGYTF. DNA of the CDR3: TGTGCCAGCAGCTTAGTGATCTCCGGGGGCGGTTATGGCTACACCTTC. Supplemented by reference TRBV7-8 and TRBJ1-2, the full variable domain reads GAGVSQSPRYKVAKRGQDVALRCDPISGHVSLFWYQQALGQGPEFLTYFQNEAQLDKSGLPSDRFFAERPEGSVSTLKIQRTQQEDSAVYLCASSLVISGGGYGYTFGSGTRLTVV.

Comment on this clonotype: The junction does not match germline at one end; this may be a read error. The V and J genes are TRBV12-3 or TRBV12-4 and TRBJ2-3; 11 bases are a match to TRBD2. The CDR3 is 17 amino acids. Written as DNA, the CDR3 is TGTGCCAGCAGTCCCCGGCTAGCGGGAGGAGGGACAGATGCGCAGTATTTT. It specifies CASSPRLAGGGTDAQYF.

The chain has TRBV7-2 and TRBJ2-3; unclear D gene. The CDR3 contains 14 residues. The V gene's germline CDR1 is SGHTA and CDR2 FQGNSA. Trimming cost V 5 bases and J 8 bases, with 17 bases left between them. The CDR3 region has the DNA TGTGCCAGCAGCGTACGGAACCGAGGTTTTACGCAGTATTTT. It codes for CASSVRNRGFTQYF.

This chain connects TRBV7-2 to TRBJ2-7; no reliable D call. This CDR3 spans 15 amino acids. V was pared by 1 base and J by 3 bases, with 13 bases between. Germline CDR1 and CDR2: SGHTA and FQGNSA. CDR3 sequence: CASSLGVAIYYEQYF. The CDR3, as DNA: TGTGCCAGCAGCTTAGGGGTTGCCATATACTACGAGCAGTACTTC.

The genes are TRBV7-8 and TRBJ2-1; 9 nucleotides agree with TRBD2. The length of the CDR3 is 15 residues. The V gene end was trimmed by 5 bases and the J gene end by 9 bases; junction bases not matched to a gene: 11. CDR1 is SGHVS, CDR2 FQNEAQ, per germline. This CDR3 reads CASSPASGIVGEQFF. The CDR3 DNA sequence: TGTGCCAGCAGCCCAGCTAGCGGGATAGTAGGTGAGCAGTTCTTC.

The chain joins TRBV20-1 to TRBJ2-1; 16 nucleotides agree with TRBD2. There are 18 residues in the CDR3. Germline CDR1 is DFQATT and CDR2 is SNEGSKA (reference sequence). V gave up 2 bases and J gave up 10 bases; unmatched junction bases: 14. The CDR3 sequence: CSARSPPGLAGGPGEQFF. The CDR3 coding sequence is TGCAGTGCTAGATCTCCACCGGGACTAGCGGGAGGGCCGGGGGAGCAGTTCTTC.

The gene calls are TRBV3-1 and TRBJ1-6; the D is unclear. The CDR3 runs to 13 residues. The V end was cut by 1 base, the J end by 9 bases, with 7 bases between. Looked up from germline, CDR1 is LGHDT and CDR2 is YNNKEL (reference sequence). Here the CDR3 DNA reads TGTGCCAGCAGCCAAGGCGGATTTTCACCCCTCCACTTT. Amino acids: CASSQGGFSPLHF. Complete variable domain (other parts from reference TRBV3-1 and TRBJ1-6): DTAVSQTPKYLVTQMGNDKSIKCEQNLGHDTMYWYKQDSKKFLKIMFSYNNKELIINETVPNRFSPKSPDKAHLNLHINSLELGDSAVYFCASSQGGFSPLHFGNGTRLTVT.

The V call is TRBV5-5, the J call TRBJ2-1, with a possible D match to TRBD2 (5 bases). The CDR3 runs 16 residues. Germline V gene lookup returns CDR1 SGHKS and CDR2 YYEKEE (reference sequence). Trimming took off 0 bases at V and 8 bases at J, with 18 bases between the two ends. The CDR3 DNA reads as TGTGCCAGCAGCTTGGCGGACGACGGGGTAATGGATGAGCAGTTCTTC. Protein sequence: CASSLADDGVMDEQFF.

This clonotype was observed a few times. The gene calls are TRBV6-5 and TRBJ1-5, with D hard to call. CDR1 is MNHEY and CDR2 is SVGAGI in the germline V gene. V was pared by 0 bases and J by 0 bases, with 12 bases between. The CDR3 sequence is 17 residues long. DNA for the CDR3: TGTGCCAGCAGTTACTCGCCTCCCCCGTATAGCAATCAGCCCCAGCATTTT. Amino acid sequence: CASSYSPPPYSNQPQHF.

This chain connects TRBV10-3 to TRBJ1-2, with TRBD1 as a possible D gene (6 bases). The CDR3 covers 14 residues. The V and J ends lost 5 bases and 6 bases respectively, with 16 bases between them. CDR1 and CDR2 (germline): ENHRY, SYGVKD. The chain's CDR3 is CAISTDRLHHGYTF. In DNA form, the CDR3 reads TGTGCCATCAGTACTGACAGGTTGCACCATGGCTACACCTTC.

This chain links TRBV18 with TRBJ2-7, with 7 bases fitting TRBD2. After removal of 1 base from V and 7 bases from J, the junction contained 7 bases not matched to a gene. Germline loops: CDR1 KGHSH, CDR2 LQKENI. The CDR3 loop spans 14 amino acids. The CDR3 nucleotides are TGTGCCAGCTCACCACGGCGGGAGATGGGGGAGCAGTACTTC. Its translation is CASSPRREMGEQYF.

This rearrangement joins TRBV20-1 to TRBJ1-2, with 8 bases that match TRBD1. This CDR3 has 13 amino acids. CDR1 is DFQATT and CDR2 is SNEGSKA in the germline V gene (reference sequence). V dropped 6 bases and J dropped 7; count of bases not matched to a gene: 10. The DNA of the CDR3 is TGCAGTGCGCGGATACGACAGGGGTTTGGCTACACCTTC. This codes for CSARIRQGFGYTF.

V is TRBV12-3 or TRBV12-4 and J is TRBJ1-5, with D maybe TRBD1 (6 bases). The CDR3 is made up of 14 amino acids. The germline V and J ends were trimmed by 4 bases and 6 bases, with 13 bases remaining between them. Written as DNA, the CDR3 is TGTGCCAGCAGTTCCGAGGGGGAGGGTCAGCCCCAGCATTTT. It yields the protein CASSSEGEGQPQHF.

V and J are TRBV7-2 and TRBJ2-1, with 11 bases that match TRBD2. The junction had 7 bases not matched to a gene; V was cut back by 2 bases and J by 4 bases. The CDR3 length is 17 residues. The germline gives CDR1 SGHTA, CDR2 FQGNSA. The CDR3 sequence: CASSLFSGTSGYNEQFF. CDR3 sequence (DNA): TGTGCCAGCAGCTTATTCTCCGGGACTAGCGGTTACAATGAGCAGTTCTTC.

The CDR3 loop is CASSYIPPPNYGYTF. The CDR3 DNA sequence: TGTGCCAGCAGTTACATCCCCCCTCCTAACTATGGCTACACCTTC. The chain recombines TRBV6-2 or TRBV6-3 with TRBJ1-2; D remains unclear. Trimming took off 2 bases at V and 0 bases at J, with 10 bases between the two ends. From germline, CDR1 is MNHEY and CDR2 SVGEGT. This CDR3 has 15 residues.

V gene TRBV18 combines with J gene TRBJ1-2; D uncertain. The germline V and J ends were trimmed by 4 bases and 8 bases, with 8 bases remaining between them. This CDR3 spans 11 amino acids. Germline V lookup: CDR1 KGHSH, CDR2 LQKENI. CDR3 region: CASSLYWGYTF. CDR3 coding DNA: TGTGCCAGCTCACTATACTGGGGCTACACCTTC.

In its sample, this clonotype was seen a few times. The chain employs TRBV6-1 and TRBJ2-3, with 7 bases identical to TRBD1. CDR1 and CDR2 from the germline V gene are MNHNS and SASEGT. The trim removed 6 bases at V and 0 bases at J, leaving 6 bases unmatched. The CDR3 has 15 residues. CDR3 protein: CASSYTGASTDTQYF. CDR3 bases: TGTGCCAGCAGCTACACAGGGGCCAGCACAGATACGCAGTATTTT.

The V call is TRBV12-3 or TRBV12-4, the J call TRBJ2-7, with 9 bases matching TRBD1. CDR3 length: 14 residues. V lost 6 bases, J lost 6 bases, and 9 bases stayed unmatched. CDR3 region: CASRPTGGMSEQYF. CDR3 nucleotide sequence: TGTGCCAGCAGACCGACAGGGGGTATGAGCGAGCAGTACTTC.